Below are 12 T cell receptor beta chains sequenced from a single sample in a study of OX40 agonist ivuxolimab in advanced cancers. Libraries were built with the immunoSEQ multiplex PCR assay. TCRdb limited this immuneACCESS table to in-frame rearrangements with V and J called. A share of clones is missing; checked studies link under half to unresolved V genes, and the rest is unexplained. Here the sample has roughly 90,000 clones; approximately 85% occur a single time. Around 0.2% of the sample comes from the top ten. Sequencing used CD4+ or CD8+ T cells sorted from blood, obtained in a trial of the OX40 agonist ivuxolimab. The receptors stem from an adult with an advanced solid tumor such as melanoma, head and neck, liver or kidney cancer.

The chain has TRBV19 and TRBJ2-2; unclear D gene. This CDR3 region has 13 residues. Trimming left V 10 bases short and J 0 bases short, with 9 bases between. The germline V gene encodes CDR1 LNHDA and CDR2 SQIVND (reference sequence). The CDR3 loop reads CATGAPNTGELFF. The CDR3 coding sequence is TGTGCCACAGGTGCACCGAACACCGGGGAGCTGTTTTTT.

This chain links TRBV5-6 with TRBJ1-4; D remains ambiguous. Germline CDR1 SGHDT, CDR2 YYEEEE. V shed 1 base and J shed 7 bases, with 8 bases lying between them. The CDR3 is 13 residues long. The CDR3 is CASSLSVREKLFF. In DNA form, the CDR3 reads TGTGCCAGCAGCTTGAGTGTTCGTGAAAAACTGTTTTTT.

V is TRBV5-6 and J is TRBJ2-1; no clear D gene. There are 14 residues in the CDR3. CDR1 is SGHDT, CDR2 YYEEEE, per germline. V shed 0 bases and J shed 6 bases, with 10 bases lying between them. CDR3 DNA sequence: TGTGCCAGCAGCTTGGCCGCCGGGCTCAATGAGCAGTTCTTC. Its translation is CASSLAAGLNEQFF.

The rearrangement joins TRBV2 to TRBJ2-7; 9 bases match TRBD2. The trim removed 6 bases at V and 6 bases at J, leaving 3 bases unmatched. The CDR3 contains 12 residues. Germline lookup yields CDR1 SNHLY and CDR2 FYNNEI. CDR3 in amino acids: CASSRGRGEQYF. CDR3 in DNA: TGTGCCAGCAGCCGCGGGAGGGGCGAGCAGTACTTC.

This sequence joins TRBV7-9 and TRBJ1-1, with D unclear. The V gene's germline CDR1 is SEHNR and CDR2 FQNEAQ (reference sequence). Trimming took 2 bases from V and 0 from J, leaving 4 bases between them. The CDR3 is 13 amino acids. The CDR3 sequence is CASSLQMNTEAFF. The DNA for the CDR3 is TGTGCCAGCAGCTTACAGATGAACACTGAAGCTTTCTTT.

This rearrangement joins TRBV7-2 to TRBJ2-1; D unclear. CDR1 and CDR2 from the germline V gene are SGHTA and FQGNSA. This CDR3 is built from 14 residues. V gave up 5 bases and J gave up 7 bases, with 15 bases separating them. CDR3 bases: TGTGCCAGCAGCCCGCGTCAGGACGCGAATGAGCAGTTCTTC. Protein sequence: CASSPRQDANEQFF. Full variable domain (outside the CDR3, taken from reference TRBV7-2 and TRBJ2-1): GAGVSQSPSNKVTEKGKDVELRCDPISGHTALYWYRQSLGQGLEFLIYFQGNSAPDKSGLPSDRFSAERTGGSVSTLTIQRTQQEDSAVYLCASSPRQDANEQFFGPGTRLTVL.

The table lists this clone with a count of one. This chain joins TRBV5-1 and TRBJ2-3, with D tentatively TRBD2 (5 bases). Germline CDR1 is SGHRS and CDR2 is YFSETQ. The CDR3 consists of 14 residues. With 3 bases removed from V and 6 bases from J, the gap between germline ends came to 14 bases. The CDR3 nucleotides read TGCGCCAGCAGCTCCCCGGACGCGGGCGATACGCAGTATTTT. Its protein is CASSSPDAGDTQYF.

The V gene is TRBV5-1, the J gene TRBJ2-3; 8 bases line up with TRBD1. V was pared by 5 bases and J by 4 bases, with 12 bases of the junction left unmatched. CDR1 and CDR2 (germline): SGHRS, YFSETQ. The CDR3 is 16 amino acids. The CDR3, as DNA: TGCGCCAGCAGGTACCTAGGGACAGGTCTCGCAGATACGCAGTATTTT. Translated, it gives CASRYLGTGLADTQYF.

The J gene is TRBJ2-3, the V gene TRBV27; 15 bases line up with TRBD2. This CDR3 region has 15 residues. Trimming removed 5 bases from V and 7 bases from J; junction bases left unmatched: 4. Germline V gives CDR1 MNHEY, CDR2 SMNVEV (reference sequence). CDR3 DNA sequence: TGTGCCAGCAGTAACGGACTAGCGGGGGGGTATACGCAGTATTTT. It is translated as CASSNGLAGGYTQYF.

The DNA of the CDR3 is TGTGCCAGCAGACCGACGATGATGAGGACTGAAGCTTTCTTT. As protein: CASRPTMMRTEAFF. The chain carries TRBV4-2 and TRBJ1-1; no clear D gene. The CDR3 is 14 residues long. V dropped 6 bases and J dropped 5 bases, with 16 bases sitting between them. CDR1 and CDR2 (germline): LGHNA, YNFKEQ.

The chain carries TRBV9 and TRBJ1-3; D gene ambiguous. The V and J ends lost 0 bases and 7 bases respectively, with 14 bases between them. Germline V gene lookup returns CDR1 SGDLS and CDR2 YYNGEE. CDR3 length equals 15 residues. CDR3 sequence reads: CASSVGGSQRNTIYF. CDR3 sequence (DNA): TGTGCCAGCAGCGTAGGTGGGTCTCAACGGAACACCATATATTTT.

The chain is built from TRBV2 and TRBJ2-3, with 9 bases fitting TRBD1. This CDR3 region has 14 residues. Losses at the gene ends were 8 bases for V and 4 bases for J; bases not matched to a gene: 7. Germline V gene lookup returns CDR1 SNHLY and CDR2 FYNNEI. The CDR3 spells CASLTGGYADTQYF. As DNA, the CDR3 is TGTGCCAGCCTCACAGGGGGCTATGCAGATACGCAGTATTTT.